A selection of T cell receptor beta chains follows, all from one sample in a study of blood T cells in healthy people across ages. Each CDR3 protein is one row after TCRdb ran MiXCR on the 5' RACE reads. Here the sample spans about 640,000 distinct CDR3 sequences, approximately 50% being singletons. Sequencing was carried out using blood. Receptor source: a man aged 60-69 years in good health. CDR3s include the opening cysteine and the closing phenylalanine or tryptophan. The D gene is left open where the match is weak. Size is omitted from some rows. Given values are once, few, many or a class for expanded clones.

TGTGCCAGCAGCCAACCCGGAGGGACTAGCGGTGGGGAGACCCAGTACTTC | CASSQPGGTSGGETQYF | TRBV4-2 | TRBD2 | TRBJ2-5 | -
TGTGCCAGCAGAAAGCGGGGGGTCGAGGAGACCCAGTACTTC | CASRKRGVEETQYF | TRBV7-2 | TRBD2 | TRBJ2-5 | few
TGCGCCAGCAGCCCCCTCCGGGGGACAAAGGGCCAAGAGACCCAGTACTTC | CASSPLRGTKGQETQYF | TRBV5-1 | - | TRBJ2-5 | -
TGTGCCAGCAGTGCGAAAGGTACGGCTTTCTTT | CASSAKGTAFF | TRBV25-1 | - | TRBJ1-1 | -
TGTGCCAGCAGCTCCGGGACTAGCTACTACAATGAGCAGTTCTTC | CASSSGTSYYNEQFF | TRBV11-2 | TRBD2 | TRBJ2-1 | few
TGTGCCAGCAGAGACGCGCTCAATGAGCAGTTCTTC | CASRDALNEQFF | TRBV2 | - | TRBJ2-1 | few
TGCGCCAGCAGCTCCCTAGATGGGGGATCTAGCACAGATACGCAGTATTTT | CASSSLDGGSSTDTQYF | TRBV5-1 | - | TRBJ2-3 | -
TGCAGTGCTAGAGTGGGGACTAGCGGAACCTCCTACAATGAGCAGTACTTC | CSARVGTSGTSYNEQYF | TRBV20-1 | TRBD2 | TRBJ2-7 | -
TGTGCCATCAGTGAGTCGACTCACTCTACCAATACGCAGTATTTT | CAISESTHSTNTQYF | TRBV10-3 | - | TRBJ2-3 | -
TGTGCCAGCAGTTACTCGACAGGGGCCGTTCATAATTCACCCCTCCACTTT | CASSYSTGAVHNSPLHF | TRBV6-5 | TRBD1 | TRBJ1-6 | -
TGCGCCAGCAGCTCCGGACTAGCGGGGGCCCACGGGGAGCAGTTCTTC | CASSSGLAGAHGEQFF | TRBV5-1 | TRBD2 | TRBJ2-1 | -
TGTGCCAGCAGCTTAGGGGGAATAACTAGCCTTGAGACCCAGTACTTC | CASSLGGITSLETQYF | TRBV7-8 | - | TRBJ2-5 | -
TGTGCCAGCTCAGCAGGGACAGGGGCGCCCTACGAGCAGTACTTC | CASSAGTGAPYEQYF | TRBV18 | TRBD1 | TRBJ2-7 | few
TGTGCCAGCAGCCCGGGACAGGGTGGGTGGTCGGCTGAAAAACTGTTTTTT | CASSPGQGGWSAEKLFF | TRBV11-2 | TRBD1 | TRBJ1-4 | -
TGTGCCAGCAGCCAAGTTCCTGGCGGAGAGACCCAGTACTTC | CASSQVPGGETQYF | TRBV4-2 | - | TRBJ2-5 | few
TGCAGTGCTAGGATAAAGGGCACTGAAGCTTTCTTT | CSARIKGTEAFF | TRBV20-1 | - | TRBJ1-1 | -
TGTGCCAGCAGTTTAGATCAGGGGGGCCCGACAGATACGCAGTATTTT | CASSLDQGGPTDTQYF | TRBV12-3/TRBV12-4 | - | TRBJ2-3 | -
TGCAGCGTTGCACAGGGAAACACCGGGGAGCTGTTTTTT | CSVAQGNTGELFF | TRBV29-1 | - | TRBJ2-2 | -
TGTGCCAGCGGGGGAGGGGAGCACTCCTACAATGAGCAGTTCTTC | CASGGGEHSYNEQFF | TRBV2 | TRBD2 | TRBJ2-1 | -
TGCGCCAGCAGCCAAAGGCCACTAGACACCGGGGAGCTGTTTTTT | CASSQRPLDTGELFF | TRBV4-1 | - | TRBJ2-2 | few
TGTGCCAGCGGGAAGGAAACCGGGGAGCTGTTTTTT | CASGKETGELFF | TRBV6-1 | - | TRBJ2-2 | -
TGCGCCAGCAGCTCGGGCCAGGGGGCATGGGAGGATACGCAGTATTTT | CASSSGQGAWEDTQYF | TRBV5-1 | TRBD1 | TRBJ2-3 | -
TGCGCCAGCAGCCCAGCGGGGGGGCCTAGTGAGCAGTTCTTC | CASSPAGGPSEQFF | TRBV5-1 | TRBD2 | TRBJ2-1 | -
TGTGCCAGCAGCCCGGGCGAGCGGGGGCGTGAGCAGTTCTTC | CASSPGERGREQFF | TRBV9 | TRBD2 | TRBJ2-1 | -
TGTGCCAGTAGTATGGGGACAGGGGCCTACGAGCAGTACTTC | CASSMGTGAYEQYF | TRBV19 | TRBD1 | TRBJ2-7 | -
TGTGCCAGCAGCGCGACAGGAGAATACTATGGCTACACCTTC | CASSATGEYYGYTF | TRBV6-6 | - | TRBJ1-2 | -
TGTGCCAGCAGCTTGGAGGCGAACACCGGGGAGCCGTTTTTT | CASSLEANTGEPFF | TRBV5-4 | - | TRBJ2-2 | -
TGCGCCAGCAGCTTGAAGGAAGCAACTAATGAAAAACTGTTTTTT | CASSLKEATNEKLFF | TRBV5-1 | - | TRBJ1-4 | -
TGTGCCAGCAGTTCGACAGGGGGCAACTCCTATGGCTACACCTTC | CASSSTGGNSYGYTF | TRBV7-9 | TRBD1 | TRBJ1-2 | -
TGTGCCAGCAGCGTAGAACTAGCGGGGCTAAATGAGCAGTTCTTC | CASSVELAGLNEQFF | TRBV9 | TRBD2 | TRBJ2-1 | -
TGTGCCAGCAGCTTACCAGGGGGAGGCCAAGAGACCCAGTACTTC | CASSLPGGGQETQYF | TRBV7-9 | - | TRBJ2-5 | few
TGCAGTGCACGAAGGGCCGGGTTCGACGAGCAGTACTTC | CSARRAGFDEQYF | TRBV20-1 | - | TRBJ2-7 | -
TGTGCCAGCGGCGGAACCGGGGAGCTGTTTTTT | CASGGTGELFF | TRBV9 | - | TRBJ2-2 | -
TGCGCCAGCGACTCCGGGGCGGGACTGCCCACTGAAGCTTTCTTT | CASDSGAGLPTEAFF | TRBV5-1 | - | TRBJ1-1 | -
TGTGCCAGCAGCGCCCGACAGGGGGGAACAGATACGCAGTATTTT | CASSARQGGTDTQYF | TRBV9 | TRBD1 | TRBJ2-3 | many
TGCAGCGTCGACAGGGGCGACACAGATACGCAGTATTTT | CSVDRGDTDTQYF | TRBV29-1 | TRBD1 | TRBJ2-3 | -
TGCAGCGTTGCTTGGAACACGAGAGAGACCCAGTACTTC | CSVAWNTRETQYF | TRBV29-1 | - | TRBJ2-5 | -
TGTGCCACCTCCTCCCTGGGGAGCAATCAGCCCCAGCATTTT | CATSSLGSNQPQHF | TRBV10-3 | - | TRBJ1-5 | -
TGTGCCAGCAGCTTAAGGGGCACCGGGGAGCTGTTTTTT | CASSLRGTGELFF | TRBV11-2 | - | TRBJ2-2 | few
TGTGCCATAAGCCCTCGGATAGCGGGGGGTTGGAATGAGCAGTTCTTC | CAISPRIAGGWNEQFF | TRBV10-3 | TRBD2 | TRBJ2-1 | -
TGTGCCAGCAGCTTAGTGGGGACAGCTAACTATGGCTACACCTTC | CASSLVGTANYGYTF | TRBV7-9 | TRBD1 | TRBJ1-2 | -
TGTGCCAGCAGTACCCGGGACAGGGGAGGAGAGACCCAGTACTTC | CASSTRDRGGETQYF | TRBV6-6 | TRBD1 | TRBJ2-5 | few
TGTGCCAGCAGTTTTGCGGGCAGGTACACAGATACGCAGTATTTT | CASSFAGRYTDTQYF | TRBV27 | - | TRBJ2-3 | -